These 4 T cell receptor beta chains were sequenced from one sample in a study of Graves' ophthalmopathy and Graves' hyperthyroidism. Amplified TCR beta CDR3 regions were obtained using RNA transcripts as template. Second-round multiplex PCR came after first-round RT-PCR with HTBI primers. TCRdb re-called the multiplex PCR reads through MiXCR, storing one row per CDR3 protein. The data hold roughly 350,000 distinct CDR3 sequences, with 15% to 20% observed a single time. Sequencing was carried out using peripheral blood. These receptors were taken from an adult woman with stable Graves' hyperthyroidism.

This clonotype was picked up many times. This sequence joins TRBV12-3 or TRBV12-4 and TRBJ1-1, with D unresolved. Trimming removed 7 bases from V and 7 bases from J, with 16 bases in between. The CDR3 covers 13 residues. CDR3 coding DNA: TGTGCCAGCACCATCAGCCGGGGAGGTGAAGCTTTCTTT. As protein: CASTISRGGEAFF.

This clonotype was found many times. The rearrangement links TRBV7-8 to TRBJ2-7; D gene uncertain. V was cut by 1 base and J by 3 bases, with 7 bases left in between. CDR3 length: 13 amino acids. Germline values: CDR1 SGHVS, CDR2 FQNEAQ. CDR3 amino acids: CASSLENHYEQYF. CDR3 coding DNA: TGTGCCAGCAGCTTAGAGAACCACTACGAGCAGTACTTC.

At least ten counts were recorded for this clonotype. The chain employs TRBV14 and TRBJ1-2; D remains unclear. V lost 0 bases to trimming and J lost 8 bases, with 16 bases between them. This CDR3 has 15 amino acids. Germline CDR1 SGHDN, CDR2 FVKESK. This CDR3 is CASSQDLVSGDGYTF. The CDR3 DNA reads TGTGCCAGCAGCCAAGATCTTGTTTCTGGAGACGGCTACACCTTC.

This clonotype was observed many times. The CDR3 DNA sequence: TGTGCCACCCGCCCCAGGGGCTATGGCTACACCTTC. It specifies CATRPRGYGYTF. The V call is TRBV28, the J call TRBJ1-2; TRBD1 is a possible D gene (6 bases). V gave up 10 bases and J gave up 4 bases, with 13 bases separating them. There are 12 residues in the CDR3. Germline V gives CDR1 MDHEN, CDR2 SYDVKM.